The entry that follows covers one T cell receptor (beta chain) sequence. The sample originates from a study of blood T cell repertoires in COVID-19. As for the study in general: Collection of acute and convalescent COVID-19 samples took place in the United States, Italy and Spain. Sample material is recorded as cDNA or gDNA derived from T cells, B-cell-depleted T cells, or PBMCs.

The authors' processing: It was from reference gene primer amplification that nucleated cell counts were estimated. TCRdb keeps only in-frame clones here, not all; method: immunoSEQ multiplex PCR. For V, J and clone size, that table is used; D and trimming come from the DNA. The data show roughly 250,000 clones, 80% to 85% seen once. CDR3 size: 17 residues. CDR1 is LGHDT and CDR2 is YNNKEL in the germline V gene (reference sequence). V was pared by 4 bases and J by 7 bases, with 15 bases of the junction left unmatched. The rearrangement links TRBV3-1 (or the pseudogene TRBV3-2) to TRBJ2-1; the match to TRBD2 covers 8 bases. The receptor was derived from a woman aged 60 to 75 with active or convalescent COVID-19. Sequenced: peripheral blood. The chain's CDR3 is CASSPLVGSGAVNEQFF. The CDR3 coding sequence is TGTGCCAGCAGCCCACTAGTAGGTAGCGGGGCTGTAAATGAGCAGTTCTTC.